The clone carrying this T cell receptor (beta chain) was detected many times. This CDR3 has 16 residues. V trimming: 6 bases; J trimming: 3 bases; junction bases outside the gene matches: 9. Germline CDR1 is SQVTM and CDR2 is ANQGSEA. Preparing the TCRbeta library involved the use of unique molecular identifiers. One entry per CDR3 protein results from TCRdb running MiXCR on the PCR reads. The table shows about 610,000 distinct CDR3 sequences, with over 9.5% occurring only once. These data are taken from a study of T-cell reconstitution after alpha-beta-depleted transplantation in children. The chain links TRBV29-1 to TRBJ2-3; TRBD2 aligns across 13 bases. The source of this sequence is a human donor who donated a stem cell graft to a child with acute myeloid leukemia. The sample consisted of PBMCs from the stem cell graft donor, taken from the stem cell graft. In nucleotides, the CDR3 is TGCAGCGTCCCTGGACTAGCGGGAGTTAGTACAGATACGCAGTATTTT. Its protein product is CSVPGLAGVSTDTQYF.